The rows below give T cell receptor beta chains drawn from one sample of a study of T cell responses to AZD1222 COVID-19 vaccine. TCRdb's table, derived via immunoSEQ multiplex PCR, lists solely in-frame clones and lacks some. The data contain around 110,000 clones, roughly 88% of them singletons. This specimen consisted of peripheral blood, obtained on day 0 of MenACWY control vaccination. These receptors all stem from an adult in good health. The CDR3 runs from the conserved cysteine through the conserved F or W. D genes are given only for firm matches. A clone size is listed for some rows: how often the clone was seen (once, few, many), or a class if it is expanded.

V gene: TRBV24-1
D gene: TRBD1
J gene: TRBJ1-1
clone size: NA
CDR3 protein: CATSDLWDRLNTEAFF
CDR3 DNA: TGTGCCACCAGTGATTTGTGGGACAGATTGAACACTGAAGCTTTCTTT

V gene: TRBV2
D gene: NA
J gene: TRBJ2-2
clone size: NA
CDR3 protein: CASSEGTANTNTGELFF
CDR3 DNA: TGTGCCAGCAGTGAAGGGACGGCCAACACGAACACCGGGGAGCTGTTTTTT

V gene: TRBV5-1
D gene: NA
J gene: TRBJ1-1
clone size: NA
CDR3 protein: CASSFDRREAFF
CDR3 DNA: TGCGCCAGCAGCTTCGACCGGCGGGAAGCTTTCTTT

V gene: TRBV5-1
D gene: NA
J gene: TRBJ2-5
clone size: NA
CDR3 protein: CASSFEETQYF
CDR3 DNA: TGCGCCAGCAGCTTCGAGGAGACCCAGTACTTC

V gene: TRBV28
D gene: NA
J gene: TRBJ2-3
clone size: once
CDR3 protein: CASSLGWGPNTDTQYF
CDR3 DNA: TGTGCCAGCAGTTTGGGTTGGGGGCCGAACACAGATACGCAGTATTTT

V gene: TRBV7-9
D gene: TRBD1
J gene: TRBJ1-2
clone size: NA
CDR3 protein: CASSLVDRGDYGYTF
CDR3 DNA: TGTGCCAGCAGCTTAGTCGACAGGGGCGACTATGGCTACACCTTC

V gene: TRBV2
D gene: NA
J gene: TRBJ2-5
clone size: NA
CDR3 protein: CASSEERGETQYF
CDR3 DNA: TGTGCCAGCAGTGAAGAAAGGGGGGAGACCCAGTACTTC

V gene: TRBV7-2
D gene: NA
J gene: TRBJ2-3
clone size: NA
CDR3 protein: CASSLWGESTDTQYF
CDR3 DNA: TGTGCCAGCAGCTTATGGGGGGAAAGCACAGATACGCAGTATTTT

V gene: TRBV9
D gene: NA
J gene: TRBJ2-3
clone size: NA
CDR3 protein: CASSAGSLGGAIDTQYF
CDR3 DNA: TGTGCCAGCAGCGCCGGAAGCTTGGGGGGGGCCATAGATACGCAGTATTTT

V gene: TRBV7-3
D gene: NA
J gene: TRBJ1-1
clone size: NA
CDR3 protein: CASSLGQNTEAFF
CDR3 DNA: TGTGCCAGCAGCTTAGGCCAGAACACTGAAGCTTTCTTT

V gene: TRBV11-3
D gene: TRBD1
J gene: TRBJ2-3
clone size: once
CDR3 protein: CASSLGGQGTDTQYF
CDR3 DNA: TGTGCCAGCAGCTTAGGGGGACAGGGAACAGATACGCAGTATTTT

V gene: TRBV28
D gene: NA
J gene: TRBJ1-4
clone size: few
CDR3 protein: CASRIATGGWHEKLFF
CDR3 DNA: TGTGCCAGCAGGATAGCCACAGGCGGTTGGCACGAAAAACTGTTTTTT

V gene: TRBV4-3
D gene: NA
J gene: TRBJ2-1
clone size: NA
CDR3 protein: CASSQDLRQGGDEQFF
CDR3 DNA: TGCGCCAGCAGCCAAGATCTTAGACAGGGAGGGGATGAGCAGTTCTTC

V gene: TRBV6-2/TRBV6-3
D gene: NA
J gene: TRBJ2-5
clone size: NA
CDR3 protein: CASSWSIREETQYF
CDR3 DNA: TGTGCCAGCAGTTGGTCGATAAGGGAAGAGACCCAGTACTTC

V gene: TRBV5-1
D gene: NA
J gene: TRBJ2-1
clone size: NA
CDR3 protein: CASSLNPGTGLGNEQFF
CDR3 DNA: TGCGCCAGCAGCCTGAACCCCGGGACAGGACTAGGGAATGAGCAGTTCTTC

V gene: TRBV18
D gene: NA
J gene: TRBJ2-3
clone size: NA
CDR3 protein: CASSTRRAQDTQYF
CDR3 DNA: TGTGCCAGCTCGACGCGGAGGGCCCAAGATACGCAGTATTTT

V gene: TRBV19
D gene: TRBD1
J gene: TRBJ1-6
clone size: NA
CDR3 protein: CATSQGANSPLHF
CDR3 DNA: TGTGCCACCTCACAGGGGGCAAATTCACCCCTCCACTTT

V gene: TRBV5-5
D gene: NA
J gene: TRBJ1-5
clone size: NA
CDR3 protein: CASSRDVSGNQPQHF
CDR3 DNA: TGTGCCAGCAGCCGGGACGTAAGTGGCAATCAGCCCCAGCATTTT

V gene: TRBV18
D gene: NA
J gene: TRBJ2-7
clone size: NA
CDR3 protein: CASSTTPYEQYF
CDR3 DNA: TGTGCCAGCTCGACCACGCCCTACGAGCAGTACTTC

V gene: TRBV24-1
D gene: TRBD1
J gene: TRBJ1-5
clone size: NA
CDR3 protein: CATSDLRDRDYQPQHF
CDR3 DNA: TGTGCCACCAGTGATTTAAGGGACAGGGATTATCAGCCCCAGCATTTT

V gene: TRBV12-3/TRBV12-4
D gene: NA
J gene: TRBJ1-1
clone size: NA
CDR3 protein: CASSVQGNTEAFF
CDR3 DNA: TGTGCCAGCAGCGTACAGGGAAACACTGAAGCTTTCTTT

V gene: TRBV9
D gene: TRBD2
J gene: TRBJ2-5
clone size: NA
CDR3 protein: CASSVGAGALGETQYF
CDR3 DNA: TGTGCCAGCAGCGTAGGAGCGGGGGCGCTGGGGGAGACCCAGTACTTC

V gene: TRBV5-1
D gene: NA
J gene: TRBJ1-2
clone size: once
CDR3 protein: CASSSGEYGYTF
CDR3 DNA: TGCGCCAGCAGCTCAGGAGAATATGGCTACACCTTC

V gene: TRBV5-4
D gene: NA
J gene: TRBJ1-4
clone size: once
CDR3 protein: CASSSSPLGVSPEKLFF
CDR3 DNA: TGTGCCAGCAGCTCGTCACCTCTAGGGGTTTCCCCTGAAAAACTGTTTTTT

V gene: TRBV4-2
D gene: NA
J gene: TRBJ1-3
clone size: NA
CDR3 protein: CASSQLTVTTGNTIYF
CDR3 DNA: TGTGCCAGCAGCCAGCTCACGGTCACGACTGGAAACACCATATATTTT